The rows below give T cell receptor beta chains drawn from one sample of a study of Graves' ophthalmopathy and Graves' hyperthyroidism. TCRdb ran MiXCR on the multiplex PCR reads and lists one entry per CDR3 protein. The sample has 350,000 to 450,000 distinct CDR3 sequences, 20% to 25% seen once. Material for sequencing was peripheral blood. These receptors came from a young woman with stable Graves' hyperthyroidism. Both conserved end residues are part of each CDR3. Each record gives: V gene, J gene, CDR3 protein.

>TRBV4-2|TRBJ2-7
CASSQDRLLAGGYEQYF
>TRBV18|TRBJ2-5
CASSPRPGSKETQYF
>TRBV13|TRBJ1-2
CASSLVGAHNYGYTF
>TRBV28|TRBJ1-1
CASSLYGTGQTEAFF
>TRBV4-1|TRBJ1-5
CASSQDSGLRQPQHF
>TRBV9|TRBJ1-2
CASSVVGVEGYTF
>TRBV6-2/TRBV6-3|TRBJ2-2
CASGSDRGHGELFF
>TRBV24-1|TRBJ1-1
CATSDSTGTGFSEAFF
>TRBV30|TRBJ1-1
CAWRVGLTTEAFF
>TRBV12-5|TRBJ2-3
CASGLGTGSTDTQYF
>TRBV10-3|TRBJ2-7
CAISESRGTYEQYF
>TRBV12-3/TRBV12-4|TRBJ1-2
CASSAEDRGDYGYTF
>TRBV6-5|TRBJ1-6
CASSYSGGEGNSPLHF
>TRBV2|TRBJ2-5
CASSAALAGVETQYF
>TRBV12-3/TRBV12-4|TRBJ1-1
CASGYRGAEAFF
>TRBV28|TRBJ2-5
CASSLLPQVLETQYF
>TRBV12-3/TRBV12-4|TRBJ1-5
CASTLGRGGAGTVHF
>TRBV6-1|TRBJ2-3
CASSEVGGGLTDTQYF
>TRBV10-3|TRBJ1-6
CAISGSSRGSPLHF
>TRBV20-1|TRBJ1-2
CSASEIPNYGYTF
>TRBV6-5|TRBJ2-7
CASSYSGGRRNEQYF
>TRBV5-1|TRBJ2-7
CASSLGGTAYEQYF
>TRBV20-1|TRBJ2-7
CSARDLGGTDYEQYF
>TRBV27|TRBJ1-5
CASSFGANQPQHF
>TRBV6-2/TRBV6-3|TRBJ1-5
CASSYLLGESSNQPQHF
>TRBV29-1|TRBJ1-5
CSAWGQGARQPQHF
>TRBV7-2|TRBJ1-2
CASSLVGSLSGYTF
>TRBV18|TRBJ1-2
CASSPAQANYGYTF
>TRBV5-1|TRBJ1-2
CASSSVRADYGYTF
>TRBV7-2|TRBJ2-5
CASSLRARGLETQYF
>TRBV29-1|TRBJ1-2
CSVGQGYGYTF
>TRBV6-2/TRBV6-3|TRBJ2-5
CASSYSGQAVYQETQYF
>TRBV6-1|TRBJ1-2
CASPPRQTDGYTF
>TRBV13|TRBJ2-7
CASSFGTSGRYEQYF
>TRBV7-3|TRBJ2-5
CASSLGGSGLAQGTQYF
>TRBV5-8|TRBJ1-5
CASSLRSQPQHF
>TRBV6-2/TRBV6-3|TRBJ1-2
CASSGGSGYGGSIYGYTF
>TRBV5-1|TRBJ2-2
CASSTPAGGATGELFF
>TRBV7-2|TRBJ2-7
CASSIATSGRGYEQYF
>TRBV20-1|TRBJ1-2
CSADGPGYGYTF
>TRBV19|TRBJ2-5
CATTQSGPLAETQYF
>TRBV12-3/TRBV12-4|TRBJ1-2
CASNFRQIYGYTF
>TRBV4-3|TRBJ1-1
CASSLNGYTEAFF
>TRBV18|TRBJ1-5
CASSTYREDQPQHF
>TRBV20-1|TRBJ1-1
CSAPEEGLNTEAFF